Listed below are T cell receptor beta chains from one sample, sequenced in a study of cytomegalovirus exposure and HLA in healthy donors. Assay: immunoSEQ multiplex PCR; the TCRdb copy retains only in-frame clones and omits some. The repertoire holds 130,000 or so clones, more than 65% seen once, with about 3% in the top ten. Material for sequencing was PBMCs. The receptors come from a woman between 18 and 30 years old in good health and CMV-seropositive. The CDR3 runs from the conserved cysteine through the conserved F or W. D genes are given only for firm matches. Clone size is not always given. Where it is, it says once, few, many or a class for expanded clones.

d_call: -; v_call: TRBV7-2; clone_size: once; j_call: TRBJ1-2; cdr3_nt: TGTGCCAGCAGCTTAGCGTGGGGGGGGGACTTCTATGGCTACACCTTC; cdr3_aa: CASSLAWGGDFYGYTF
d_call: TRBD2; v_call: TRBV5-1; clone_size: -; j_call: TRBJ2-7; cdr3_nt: TGCGCCAGCAGCTTGTCGGCGGGGGGGGCTTACGAGCAGTACTTC; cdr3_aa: CASSLSAGGAYEQYF
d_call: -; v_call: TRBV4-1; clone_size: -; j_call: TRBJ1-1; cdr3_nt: TGCGCCAGCAGCCAAGGACGAGGGTCGGACACTGAAGCTTTCTTT; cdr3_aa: CASSQGRGSDTEAFF
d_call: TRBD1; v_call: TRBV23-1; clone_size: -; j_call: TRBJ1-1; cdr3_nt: TGCGCCAGCAGTTCCCGGACAGGGACCGACACTGAAGCTTTCTTT; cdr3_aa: CASSSRTGTDTEAFF
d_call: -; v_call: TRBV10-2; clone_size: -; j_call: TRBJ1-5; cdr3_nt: TGCGCCAGCAGAGCGGCTTCGAACAATCAGCCCCAGCATTTT; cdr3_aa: CASRAASNNQPQHF
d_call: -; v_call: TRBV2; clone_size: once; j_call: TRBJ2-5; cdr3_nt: TGTGCCAGCAGACTAACACTAGGAGTACAAGAGACCCAGTACTTC; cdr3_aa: CASRLTLGVQETQYF
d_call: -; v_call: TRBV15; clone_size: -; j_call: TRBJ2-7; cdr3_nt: TGTGCCACCAGCAGAGATTTAGACAGATCCTACGAGCAGTACTTC; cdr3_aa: CATSRDLDRSYEQYF
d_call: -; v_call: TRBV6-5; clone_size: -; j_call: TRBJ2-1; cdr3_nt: TGTGCCAGCAGCCCCGGGGGGCCCTCCTACAATGAGCAGTTCTTC; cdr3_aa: CASSPGGPSYNEQFF
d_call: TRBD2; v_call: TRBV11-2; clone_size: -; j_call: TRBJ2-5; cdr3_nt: TGTGCCAGCAGCTTAGACGGGAGGCCGGGGGAGACCCAGTACTTC; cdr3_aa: CASSLDGRPGETQYF
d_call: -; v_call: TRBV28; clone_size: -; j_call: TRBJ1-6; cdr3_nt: TGTGCCACCAAGGGGAGGGGGAATCCCTATTCACCCCTCCACTTT; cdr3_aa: CATKGRGNPYSPLHF
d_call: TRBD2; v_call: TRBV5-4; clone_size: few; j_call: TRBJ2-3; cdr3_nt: TGTGCCAGCAGCTTAAGCGGGGGGGAAATAGATACGCAGTATTTT; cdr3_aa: CASSLSGGEIDTQYF
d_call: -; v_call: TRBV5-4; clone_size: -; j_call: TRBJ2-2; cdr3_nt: TGTGCCAGCAGCCCTCTAGGCCCCTTGGCGACCGTCACCGGGGAGCTGTTTTTT; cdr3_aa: CASSPLGPLATVTGELFF
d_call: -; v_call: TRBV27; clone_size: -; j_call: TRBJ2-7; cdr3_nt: TGTGCCAGCAGTTTAAGAAGCACCTACGAGCAGTACTTC; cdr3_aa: CASSLRSTYEQYF
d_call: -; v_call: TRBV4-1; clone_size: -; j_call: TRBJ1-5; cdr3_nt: TGCGCCAGCAGCTCGGGAACCCTCAGCAATCAGCCCCAGCATTTT; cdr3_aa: CASSSGTLSNQPQHF